The sequence of this TCR beta chain was determined in a study of blood T cells in healthy people across ages. Study-level results: Diversity estimated from one million T cells was considered an underestimate. Naive T cell percentage by flow cytometry tracked strongly with beta diversity.

Primers used in a second PCR of roughly 7 to 12 cycles were a sample-barcoded 5' primer and a J-beta primer mix. Every cDNA molecule bore a tag from a template-switch adaptor containing 12 random nucleotides. Using its own MiXCR run on the 5' RACE reads, TCRdb lists one record per CDR3 protein. The sample yields 1.5 million to 1.9 million distinct CDR3 sequences, approximately 39% seen once. The germline CDR1 and CDR2 sequences are LNHNV and YYDKDF (reference sequence). The V end was cut by 3 bases, the J end by 10 bases, with 18 bases between. The CDR3 is made up of 15 amino acids. In the case of this clonotype: Its target is unknown.

This rearrangement joins TRBV15 to TRBJ1-4; D call uncertain. This receptor was identified in a woman between 18 and 30 years old in good health. Material for sequencing was blood. This chain's CDR3 is CATSRDLLLEGKLFF. As DNA, the CDR3 is TGTGCCACCAGCAGGGATCTCTTGCTAGAAGGAAAACTGTTTTTT.